This entry concerns a single T cell receptor beta chain. Antigen specificity is unknown. The data belong to a study of cytomegalovirus exposure and HLA in healthy donors. Study conclusions and caveats: In presence/absence analyses, roughly uniform sequencing depth across donors was assumed. A previous analysis found most TCR beta V segments productive roughly 87% or roughly 30% of the time. CMV serostatus was the only immune exposure information that was available.

Primers: 60 Vbeta forward and 13 Jbeta reverse. Profiled with immunoSEQ multiplex PCR; TCRdb holds only in-frame clones, not every one. This sample has nearly 300,000 clones, with about nine tenths found just once. The receptor was derived from a man in his forties in good health and CMV-seropositive. Sequenced sample: PBMCs.

CDR3 sequence (DNA): TGTGCCAGCAGCTTAACGCCCCAGGGAGGGGACGAGCAGTACTTC. Translating gives CASSLTPQGGDEQYF. The V gene is TRBV7-3, the J gene TRBJ2-7; 7 bases fit TRBD2. The germline V gene has CDR1 SGHTA and CDR2 FQGTGA. The CDR3 is 15 residues long. V lost 0 bases to trimming and J lost 5 bases; unmatched junction nucleotides: 7.